The clone carrying this T cell receptor (beta chain) was seen many times. The antigen remains unidentified. This entry belongs to a study of neurological immune-mediated disorders. TCRdb re-analysed the 5' RACE reads in MiXCR, keeping a single row per CDR3 protein. This sample carries some 38,000 distinct CDR3 sequences, more than 9.5% of them seen once, and the ten largest clones take roughly 4%. Study findings and constraints: Expanded clones shared no identical CDR3 amino acid sequences across subjects, which suggested private TCR-beta repertoires in all groups.

The CDR3 consists of 13 residues. V gave up 5 bases and J gave up 4 bases, with 11 bases separating them. CDR1 MGHDK and CDR2 SYGVNS come from the germline V gene. Time point given: technical triplicate 1. The J gene is TRBJ1-1, the V gene TRBV25-1; maybe TRBD1 (6 bases). The sample taken for sequencing was PBMCs. The sequence was collected from a man aged 55-75 years with HTLV-1-associated myelopathy (HAM/TSP). The CDR3 bases are TGTGCCAGCAGTTCGACAGGAAGCACTGAAGCTTTCTTT. It specifies CASSSTGSTEAFF.